These T cell receptor beta chains were read from a single sample in a study of identical twins. Each CDR3 protein gets one entry after TCRdb re-called the 5' RACE reads with MiXCR. The data show about 690,000 distinct CDR3 sequences, with 21% seen just once and over 4% held by the top ten. The same sample was also used in a study of T cells expressing NK-cell markers.

Source material: PBMCs. The receptors derive from a woman under 30 in good health. CDR3s include the opening cysteine and the closing phenylalanine or tryptophan. Each record gives: D gene, J gene, V gene, clone size, CDR3 DNA, CDR3 protein. A D gene is named only where the DNA matches it firmly. Clone sizes are given selectively: once, few, many, or a class where the clone is expanded.

- | TRBJ2-5 | TRBV20-1 | few | TGCAGTGCTAGACGGGGACTTCAAGAGACCCAGTACTTC | CSARRGLQETQYF
- | TRBJ1-4 | TRBV20-1 | few | TGCAGTGCTAAGGACCAATCGGGTGTGGAAAAACTGTTTTTT | CSAKDQSGVEKLFF
- | TRBJ2-1 | TRBV13 | - | TGTGCCAGCAGCTTAGGACCCCCCAGGGACAATGAGCAGTTCTTC | CASSLGPPRDNEQFF
- | TRBJ1-2 | TRBV6-1 | few | TGTGCCAGCAGTCCGCGGGGGCCGGAGAATGGCTACACCTTC | CASSPRGPENGYTF
- | TRBJ2-7 | TRBV7-2 | many | TGTGCCAGCAGCTCAAGGGCGTCCTACGAGCAGTACTTC | CASSSRASYEQYF
- | TRBJ1-1 | TRBV7-9 | - | TGTGCCAGCAGCTCGAGTATTCAGAACACTGAAGCTTTCTTT | CASSSSIQNTEAFF
TRBD2 | TRBJ2-7 | TRBV5-1 | - | TGCGCCAGCAGCCCCGTGACTAGCGGGACCTACGAGCAGTACTTC | CASSPVTSGTYEQYF
TRBD2 | TRBJ2-1 | TRBV9 | - | TGTGCCAGCAGCGCCTCTAGCGGGGGCTACAATGAGCAGTTCTTC | CASSASSGGYNEQFF
TRBD2 | TRBJ2-7 | TRBV10-3 | many | TGTGCCATCAGTGAGAGGTCCCGGACTAGCGGGAGGGCCTTCCACGAGCAGTACTTC | CAISERSRTSGRAFHEQYF
- | TRBJ2-1 | TRBV10-3 | - | TGTGCCATCAGTGAGTCGGTGGGTAGGGGTCGAAATGAGCAGTTCTTC | CAISESVGRGRNEQFF
- | TRBJ2-7 | TRBV3-1 | many | TGTGCCAGCAGCCAAGAACCCTACGAGCAGTACTTC | CASSQEPYEQYF
- | TRBJ2-1 | TRBV9 | - | TGTGCCAGCAGCAGAGAGGAGGGGGCCGGCTACAATGAGCAGTTCTTC | CASSREEGAGYNEQFF
- | TRBJ1-1 | TRBV20-1 | many | TGCAGTGCTAGGGCGGGGATGAAAGCTTTCTTT | CSARAGMKAFF
TRBD1 | TRBJ1-6 | TRBV12-3/TRBV12-4 | - | TGTGCCAGCAGCTTCTCGCTCGGACAGGGAATTTCACCCCTCCACTTT | CASSFSLGQGISPLHF
- | TRBJ1-2 | TRBV3-1 | few | TGTGCCAGCAGCAGGGGTTGGACAGCAAATTACTATGGCTACACCTTC | CASSRGWTANYYGYTF
- | TRBJ1-5 | TRBV15 | - | TGTGCCACCAGCAGAACTCGAGGGCTCAATCAGCCCCAGCATTTT | CATSRTRGLNQPQHF
TRBD1 | TRBJ1-1 | TRBV6-5 | few | TGTGCCAGCAGTTACGGACAGGGCCCGTCTGAAGCTTTCTTT | CASSYGQGPSEAFF
TRBD1 | TRBJ2-7 | TRBV12-3/TRBV12-4 | few | TGTGCCAGCAGGAGTAGACAGGGGGAGCAGTACTTC | CASRSRQGEQYF
TRBD1 | TRBJ1-2 | TRBV20-1 | few | TGCAGTGCTAGAGTGGTCAGGGGGCGAACTAACTATGGCTACACCTTC | CSARVVRGRTNYGYTF
- | TRBJ2-1 | TRBV13 | few | TGTGCCAGCAGCTTAGTCCGGCCCCCAAGCTCCTACAATGAGCAGTTCTTC | CASSLVRPPSSYNEQFF
TRBD2 | TRBJ2-1 | TRBV20-1 | many | TGCAGTGCTAAGAAGCGGGAGAGCTCCTACAATGAGCAGTTCTTC | CSAKKRESSYNEQFF
- | TRBJ2-2 | TRBV6-1 | - | TGTGCCAGCTCAGATCGGGTTTTCGGGGAGCTGTTTTTT | CASSDRVFGELFF
TRBD1 | TRBJ2-7 | TRBV19 | few | TGTGCCACCTCGGACAGGGGGGGATCCTACGAGCAGTACTTC | CATSDRGGSYEQYF
TRBD1 | TRBJ1-1 | TRBV6-1 | many | TGTGCCAGCAGTCCCCCGACGACAGGGGGCCTGGCTTTCTTT | CASSPPTTGGLAFF
TRBD1 | TRBJ1-2 | TRBV10-3 | - | TGTGCCATCAGTGCGGGACAGGGCTCCCCCCTCTATGGCTACACCTTC | CAISAGQGSPLYGYTF
- | TRBJ1-4 | TRBV20-1 | - | TGCAGTGCTTCACGTGGGCTGGCTAATGAAAAACTGTTTTTT | CSASRGLANEKLFF
TRBD2 | TRBJ2-5 | TRBV9 | - | TGTGCCAGCAGCAAGACGGGGGGGCAAGAGACCCAGTACTTC | CASSKTGGQETQYF
- | TRBJ2-7 | TRBV3-1 | few | TGTGCCAGCAGCCAAGCGGGGAGACACCGCAACTACGAGCAGTACTTC | CASSQAGRHRNYEQYF
- | TRBJ2-5 | TRBV7-2 | - | TGTGCCAGCAGCTCCCAGAGGGCAGTACTACAAGAGACCCAGTACTTC | CASSSQRAVLQETQYF
- | TRBJ2-7 | TRBV20-1 | - | TGCAGTGCTAGAGATACCGTAACCTACGAGCAGTACTTC | CSARDTVTYEQYF
- | TRBJ2-7 | TRBV29-1 | - | TGCAGCGTCCAAGTTGTTAGGGGAATTTTTGAGCAGTACTTC | CSVQVVRGIFEQYF
- | TRBJ2-4 | TRBV7-8 | - | TGTGCCAGCAGCCTCCCACGGGCGGGTGTTGGAGCCAAAAACATTCAGTACTTC | CASSLPRAGVGAKNIQYF
TRBD2 | TRBJ2-3 | TRBV15 | - | TGTGCCACCAGCAGCGGACTAGTCGGCACAGATACGCAGTATTTT | CATSSGLVGTDTQYF
- | TRBJ2-1 | TRBV20-1 | - | TGCAGTGCTAGAGCGATTTCAGCGGGCAATGAGCAGTTCTTC | CSARAISAGNEQFF
TRBD1 | TRBJ1-2 | TRBV7-9 | - | TGTGCCAGCCCACTAGAGGGACAGGGGATGTTCCACTATGGCTACACCTTC | CASPLEGQGMFHYGYTF
TRBD2 | TRBJ2-7 | TRBV28 | few | TGTGCCAGCAGTTTATCTGGACTAGCGGGCTCCTACGAGCAGTACTTC | CASSLSGLAGSYEQYF